The 10 T cell receptor beta chains below come from one sample, sequenced in a study of blood T cells in healthy people across ages. Through a sample-barcoded 5' primer and a J-beta primer mix, a second PCR was run for 7 to 11 cycles. A single record per CDR3 protein comes from TCRdb applying MiXCR to the 5' RACE reads. This sample carries approximately 1.5 million distinct CDR3 sequences, almost 35% of them seen once, and the ten largest clones take around 10%. Sample: blood. The origin of the receptors is a woman aged 25 to 39 in good health.

The V call is TRBV7-3, the J call TRBJ2-1; unclear D gene. The CDR3 covers 14 residues. From germline, CDR1 is SGHTA and CDR2 FQGTGA. Trimming took off 2 bases at V and 6 bases at J, with 11 bases between the two ends. CDR3 in DNA: TGTGCCAGCAGCTTAGGGCAGGAATGCAATGAGCAGTTCTTC. This translates into CASSLGQECNEQFF.

The chain is built from TRBV7-2 and TRBJ2-7, with 7 nucleotides matching TRBD1. The CDR3 has 13 residues. V lost 6 bases and J lost 4; bases outside the gene matches: 6. The germline gives CDR1 SGHTA, CDR2 FQGNSA. CDR3 sequence reads: CASSRNRGYEQYF. For the CDR3, the DNA is TGTGCCAGCAGTCGTAACAGGGGTTACGAGCAGTACTTC.

This clonotype was detected many times. This chain uses TRBV12-3 or TRBV12-4 with TRBJ2-5; 7 nucleotides match TRBD2. Unmatched junction bases numbered 3, after V lost 4 bases and J lost 4 bases. There are 13 residues in the CDR3. The CDR3 sequence: CASSWGGGETQYF. CDR3 DNA: TGTGCCAGCAGTTGGGGCGGGGGAGAGACCCAGTACTTC.

The genes are TRBV10-3 and TRBJ2-7, with no clear D. This CDR3 has 16 residues. V was shortened by 0 bases and J by 2 bases, with 14 bases between the two germline ends. Germline CDR1 is ENHRY and CDR2 is SYGVKD. Here the CDR3 DNA reads TGTGCCATCAGTGAGTCGAACTTACGAACCGCCTACGAGCAGTACTTC. This sequence encodes CAISESNLRTAYEQYF.

This clonotype was seen a few times. The V call is TRBV12-3 or TRBV12-4, the J call TRBJ2-7, with D tentatively TRBD2 (5 bases). V was clipped by 6 bases and J by 11 bases, with 17 bases between them. The length of the CDR3 is 12 residues. CDR3 amino acids: CASSLDLNKEYF. Written as DNA, the CDR3 is TGTGCCAGCAGCCTGGACTTGAACAAAGAGTACTTC.

This clonotype was recorded only once. The chain carries TRBV20-1 and TRBJ1-1, with TRBD1 matching over 7 bases. Germline CDR1 reads DFQATT; CDR2 reads SNEGSKA (reference sequence). Trimming at V came to 3 bases and at J to 5 bases, leaving 6 bases not matched to a gene. The CDR3 spans 13 residues. The CDR3 region has the DNA TGCAGTGCTAGTTTTGGACAGGCGACTGAAGCTTTCTTT. This sequence encodes CSASFGQATEAFF.

The sample holds a few counts of this clonotype. This rearrangement joins TRBV28 to TRBJ2-3; TRBD2 agrees at 10 bases. V shed 3 bases and J 5 bases; nucleotides not matched to a gene: 14. Germline CDR1 reads MDHEN; CDR2 reads SYDVKM. The CDR3 covers 18 residues. The CDR3 loop reads CASSFYSGRKVGRDTQYF. DNA for the CDR3: TGTGCCAGCAGTTTCTATAGCGGGAGGAAAGTCGGTAGAGATACGCAGTATTTT.

Remarks on this clonotype: A single base separates this from a much larger clone, so it may be a read error. This chain joins TRBV4-2 and TRBJ2-5, with D possibly TRBD2 on 6 matching bases. Germline CDR1 reads LGHNA; CDR2 reads YNFKEQ. The CDR3 loop spans 16 amino acids. The CDR3 loop is CAGSSGLLAEGETQYF. DNA of the CDR3: TGTGCCGGCAGCTCTGGGTTACTAGCTGAAGGGGAGACCCAGTACTTC.

In this sample, this clonotype turned up a few times. This rearrangement joins TRBV5-1 to TRBJ1-1; no clear D. The CDR3 runs to 15 residues. Germline V lookup: CDR1 SGHRS, CDR2 YFSETQ. The V gene lost 4 bases and the J gene lost 0 bases, with 13 bases spanning the gap. In DNA form, the CDR3 reads TGCGCCAGCAGCCTCAGTTCAAACATGAACACTGAAGCTTTCTTT. It is translated as CASSLSSNMNTEAFF.

The gene calls are TRBV5-1 and TRBJ1-1; unclear D gene. CDR3 length: 14 amino acids. The germline CDR1 and CDR2 sequences are SGHRS and YFSETQ. V lost 6 bases and J 5 bases, leaving 17 bases between the germline ends. CDR3 region: CASTTGPVGTEAFF. CDR3 nucleotides: TGCGCCAGCACCACCGGGCCCGTGGGGACTGAAGCTTTCTTT.